The 23 T cell receptor beta chains presented below share a single source sample, sequenced in a study of monozygotic twins with inflammatory bowel disease. Reprocessing the 5' RACE reads, TCRdb reports a single entry for every CDR3 protein and omits DNA. The repertoire table contains around 380,000 distinct CDR3 sequences. Specimen: blood. The receptor source for this set is a human donor with ulcerative colitis or Crohn's disease, or a healthy co-twin of an affected twin (not recorded which).

This rearrangement joins TRBV6-1 to TRBJ1-2; TCRdb returns TRBD1, unconfirmable since there is no DNA. CDR1 and CDR2 (germline): MNHNS, SASEGT. The CDR3 has 15 residues. CDR3 region: CASSPVRKVRTGYTF.

The chain is built from TRBV7-9 and TRBJ1-6; the D gene TCRdb calls, TRBD1, cannot be checked with no DNA. Germline loops: CDR1 SEHNR, CDR2 FQNEAQ (reference sequence). The CDR3 is made up of 17 amino acids. The chain's CDR3 is CASSLEGGDRGQSPLHF.

V and J are TRBV6-6 and TRBJ1-2. Germline V gene lookup returns CDR1 MNHNY and CDR2 SVGAGI (reference sequence). CDR3 length equals 14 residues. The CDR3: CASSWEPSNYGYTF.

The chain uses TRBV25-1 and TRBJ2-5. The CDR3 is 16 residues long. CDR1 is MGHDK, CDR2 SYGVNS, per germline. The chain's CDR3 is CASSEWVNLAEETQYF.

V and J are TRBV6-1 and TRBJ2-7; TCRdb reports TRBD2, a call that lacks DNA to check it against. Germline CDR1 and CDR2: MNHNS and SASEGT. There are 14 residues in the CDR3. The CDR3 loop reads CASKSGGPIFEQYF.

J is TRBJ1-1 and V is TRBV6-6. This CDR3 spans 13 amino acids. Germline V CDR1 and CDR2: MNHNY, SVGAGI (reference sequence). CDR3 residues: CASSYSKGTEAFF.

The CDR3 loop is CATSRGGQQETQYF. V usage is TRBV24-1 and J usage is TRBJ2-5; lacking DNA, the TRBD1 call made by TCRdb goes unchecked. CDR1 and CDR2 (germline): KGHDR, SFDVKD. There are 14 residues in the CDR3.

The J gene is TRBJ2-1, the V gene TRBV24-1; TCRdb names TRBD1, which stays unverified in the absence of DNA. This CDR3 region has 14 residues. Germline values: CDR1 KGHDR, CDR2 SFDVKD. The CDR3 sequence: CATSDGLRGNEQFF.

The V gene is TRBV4-1, the J gene TRBJ1-1; the D call of TRBD1 rests on TCRdb alone, since no DNA is present to check it. The CDR3 totals 15 residues. CDR1 and CDR2 from the germline V gene are MGHRA and YSYEKL. The CDR3 is CASSQDPGQALVAFF.

The rearrangement uses TRBV5-1 and TRBJ1-2; TCRdb's D call, TRBD1, is unchecked because there is no DNA. From germline, CDR1 is SGHRS and CDR2 YFSETQ. CDR3 length: 12 amino acids. Here the CDR3 reads CASSLEQGGYTF.

The genes are TRBV20-1 and TRBJ2-7; there is no DNA to check the TCRdb D call of TRBD1. CDR1 DFQATT and CDR2 SNEGSKA come from the germline V gene (reference sequence). CDR3 size: 15 residues. CDR3 loop: CSATRGSGGSYEQYF.

V is TRBV5-1 and J is TRBJ1-4. The CDR3 consists of 15 residues. CDR1 is SGHRS, CDR2 YFSETQ, per germline. CDR3 in amino acids: CASSLAEATNEKLFF.

This sequence joins TRBV12-3 or TRBV12-4 and TRBJ1-3; with no DNA, the TCRdb D assignment of TRBD1 cannot be verified. The CDR3 extends over 16 amino acids. Here the CDR3 reads CASSSATGLSGNTIYF.

The V gene is TRBV18, the J gene TRBJ1-2; the D gene TCRdb calls, TRBD1, cannot be checked with no DNA. CDR3 length equals 13 residues. Germline CDR1 and CDR2: KGHSH and LQKENI. Here the CDR3 reads CASSEAGTQGYTF.

V is TRBV5-1 and J is TRBJ1-6; the D gene TCRdb calls, TRBD1, cannot be checked with no DNA. The CDR3 is 14 residues long. The V gene's germline CDR1 is SGHRS and CDR2 YFSETQ. This CDR3 is CASSDLTGNSPLHF.

The chain combines TRBV7-8 with TRBJ2-3; TCRdb proposes TRBD1, but this gene call is untestable without DNA. This CDR3 is 19 amino acids long. Germline CDR1 reads SGHVS; CDR2 reads FQNEAQ. The CDR3 here is CASSLTGGTKTVRTDTQYF.

This chain connects TRBV5-1 to TRBJ2-5; absent DNA, TCRdb's TRBD1 call cannot be checked. CDR3 length equals 15 residues. The germline V gene has CDR1 SGHRS and CDR2 YFSETQ. The CDR3 loop is CASSSPTAGGETQYF.

CDR3 region: CASSHISGEQFF. This rearrangement joins TRBV7-9 to TRBJ2-1; TCRdb gives TRBD1 as the D gene, but with no DNA this cannot be confirmed. Germline loops: CDR1 SEHNR, CDR2 FQNEAQ (reference sequence). The CDR3 runs 12 residues.

The chain is built from TRBV7-6 and TRBJ2-5; TCRdb picks TRBD1, but there is no DNA to check that call. This CDR3 has 16 residues. Germline assignment: CDR1 SGHVS and CDR2 FNYEAQ. CDR3: CASSSAPTEYQETQYF.

The chain is built from TRBV7-2 and TRBJ2-7. The CDR3 extends over 14 amino acids. Germline V gives CDR1 SGHTA, CDR2 FQGNSA. The CDR3 here is CASSLVGGPYEQYF. The entire variable domain, with the rest obtained from reference TRBV7-2 and TRBJ2-7, is as follows: GAGVSQSPSNKVTEKGKDVELRCDPISGHTALYWYRQSLGQGLEFLIYFQGNSAPDKSGLPSDRFSAERTGGSVSTLTIQRTQQEDSAVYLCASSLVGGPYEQYFGPGTRLTVT.

V is TRBV5-1 and J is TRBJ2-3; TCRdb selects TRBD2, and the lack of DNA leaves this call unchecked. Germline-derived CDR1 and CDR2 are SGHRS and YFSETQ. The CDR3 contains 17 residues. CDR3 region: CASSLGTGGRAGDTQYF.

The rearrangement links TRBV20-1 to TRBJ1-4; TCRdb selects TRBD1, and the lack of DNA leaves this call unchecked. This CDR3 contains 14 residues. CDR1 is DFQATT, CDR2 SNEGSKA, per germline (reference sequence). The CDR3 is CSARPRREGEKLFF.

The chain is built from TRBV5-1 and TRBJ1-6; the TRBD1 assignment by TCRdb is unverifiable without DNA. The CDR3 is 14 amino acids. Looked up from germline, CDR1 is SGHRS and CDR2 is YFSETQ. The CDR3 loop reads CASGGDSRNSPLHF.